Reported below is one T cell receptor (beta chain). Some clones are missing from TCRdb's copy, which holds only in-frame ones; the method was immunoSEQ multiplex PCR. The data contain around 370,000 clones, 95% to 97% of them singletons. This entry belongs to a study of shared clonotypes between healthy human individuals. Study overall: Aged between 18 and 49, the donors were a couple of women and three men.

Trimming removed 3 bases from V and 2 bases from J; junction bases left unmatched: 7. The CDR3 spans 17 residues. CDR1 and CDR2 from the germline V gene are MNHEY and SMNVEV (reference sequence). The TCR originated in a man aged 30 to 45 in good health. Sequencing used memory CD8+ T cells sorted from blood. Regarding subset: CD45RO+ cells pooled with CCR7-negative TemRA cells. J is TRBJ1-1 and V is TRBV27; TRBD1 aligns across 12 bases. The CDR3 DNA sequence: TGTGCCAGCAGTTTCTTCGGGACAGGGGGCTTTAACACTGAAGCTTTCTTT. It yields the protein CASSFFGTGGFNTEAFF.